These T cell receptor beta chains were read from a single sample in a study of blood T cell repertoires in COVID-19. TCRdb's table, derived via immunoSEQ multiplex PCR, lists solely in-frame clones and lacks some. Of approximately 120,000 clones in the sample, more than 85% were seen once. The sample was peripheral blood. These receptors all come from a man in his forties or fifties with COVID-19, enrolled during active disease. CDR3s include the opening cysteine and the closing phenylalanine or tryptophan. The D gene is left open where the match is weak. Clone size appears in some rows only: once, few, many, or a class for an expanded clone.

V: TRBV7-8; D: TRBD1; size: NA; J: TRBJ2-7; CDR3: CASSAGDRAYEQYF; DNA: TGTGCCAGCAGCGCTGGGGACAGGGCCTACGAGCAGTACTTC
V: TRBV2; D: TRBD2; size: NA; J: TRBJ2-6; CDR3: CASTDLAGLLGANVLTF; DNA: TGTGCCAGCACAGACCTAGCGGGACTTCTGGGGGCCAACGTCCTGACTTTC
V: TRBV13; D: TRBD1; size: NA; J: TRBJ2-6; CDR3: CASSRTGTGANVLTF; DNA: TGTGCCAGCAGCCGGACAGGGACTGGGGCCAACGTCCTGACTTTC
V: TRBV27; D: NA; size: NA; J: TRBJ1-1; CDR3: CASSPAEGRTEAFF; DNA: TGTGCCAGCAGTCCAGCTGAGGGGAGGACTGAAGCTTTCTTT
V: TRBV5-4; D: TRBD2; size: NA; J: TRBJ2-1; CDR3: CASSQLSGIPNEQFF; DNA: TGTGCCAGCAGCCAGCTTAGCGGGATCCCCAATGAGCAGTTCTTC
V: TRBV9; D: NA; size: NA; J: TRBJ2-7; CDR3: CASSVQGGFDEQYF; DNA: TGTGCCAGCAGCGTACAGGGGGGCTTTGACGAGCAGTACTTC
V: TRBV5-1; D: TRBD2; size: NA; J: TRBJ2-2; CDR3: CASSLGQASGNTGELFF; DNA: TGCGCCAGCAGCTTGGGCCAGGCTAGCGGCAACACCGGGGAGCTGTTTTTT
V: TRBV7-9; D: NA; size: NA; J: TRBJ2-1; CDR3: CASSLTGSTYNEQFF; DNA: TGTGCCAGCAGCTTGACGGGATCCACCTACAATGAGCAGTTCTTC
V: TRBV28; D: NA; size: NA; J: TRBJ1-2; CDR3: CASSSGTALSYGYTF; DNA: TGTGCCAGCAGTTCCGGGACTGCTTTAAGCTATGGCTACACCTTC
V: TRBV2; D: NA; size: NA; J: TRBJ2-1; CDR3: CASSQRTAYNEQFF; DNA: TGTGCCAGCAGTCAACGGACAGCCTACAATGAGCAGTTCTTC
V: TRBV4-1; D: NA; size: NA; J: TRBJ2-1; CDR3: CASSQDLLRRSSYNEQFF; DNA: TGCGCCAGCAGCCAAGATCTTCTGCGGAGAAGCTCCTACAATGAGCAGTTCTTC
V: TRBV18; D: NA; size: NA; J: TRBJ2-1; CDR3: CASSPGQSAGNEQFF; DNA: TGTGCCAGCTCACCAGGACAGTCGGCAGGCAATGAGCAGTTCTTC
V: TRBV6-2/TRBV6-3; D: TRBD2; size: NA; J: TRBJ2-6; CDR3: CASSYSPAAGGLAGANVLTF; DNA: TGTGCCAGCAGTTACTCGCCGGCGGCGGGAGGGTTGGCGGGGGCCAACGTCCTGACTTTC
V: TRBV19; D: TRBD2; size: NA; J: TRBJ2-3; CDR3: CASRSSGRRDTQYF; DNA: TGTGCCAGTAGATCCAGCGGGAGACGGGATACGCAGTATTTT
V: TRBV5-1; D: TRBD1; size: once; J: TRBJ1-2; CDR3: CASSLGRGPSGYTF; DNA: TGCGCCAGCAGCTTGGGTAGGGGGCCCTCCGGCTACACCTTC
V: TRBV12-3/TRBV12-4; D: NA; size: NA; J: TRBJ2-1; CDR3: CASCRRDEQFF; DNA: TGTGCCAGCTGTCGGAGGGATGAGCAGTTCTTC
V: TRBV6-5; D: NA; size: NA; J: TRBJ1-2; CDR3: CASSSDSSRRGYTF; DNA: TGTGCCAGCAGTTCAGACAGCTCCAGGCGTGGCTACACCTTC
V: TRBV13; D: TRBD1; size: once; J: TRBJ1-2; CDR3: CASSKQGSPYGYTF; DNA: TGTGCCAGCAGCAAACAGGGGTCCCCCTATGGCTACACCTTC
V: TRBV19; D: NA; size: NA; J: TRBJ2-2; CDR3: CASKSVAANTGELFF; DNA: TGTGCCAGTAAAAGCGTGGCCGCGAACACCGGGGAGCTGTTTTTT
V: TRBV6-1; D: TRBD2; size: NA; J: TRBJ2-1; CDR3: CASSEAMTSGRWDEQFF; DNA: TGTGCCAGCAGTGAAGCAATGACTAGCGGGAGGTGGGATGAGCAGTTCTTC
V: TRBV3-1/TRBV3-2; D: NA; size: NA; J: TRBJ2-1; CDR3: CASSQERDSYNEQFF; DNA: TGTGCCAGCAGCCAAGAGAGGGACTCCTACAATGAGCAGTTCTTC
V: TRBV3-1/TRBV3-2; D: TRBD1; size: NA; J: TRBJ1-1; CDR3: CASSQAHRGTEAFF; DNA: TGTGCCAGCAGCCAAGCCCACAGGGGCACTGAAGCTTTCTTT
V: TRBV19; D: TRBD2; size: NA; J: TRBJ2-5; CDR3: CASKKNGLAGTETQYF; DNA: TGTGCCAGTAAGAAGAACGGACTAGCGGGCACCGAGACCCAGTACTTC
V: TRBV4-1; D: NA; size: NA; J: TRBJ1-1; CDR3: CASSQEGRALNTEAFF; DNA: TGCGCCAGCAGCCAAGAGGGCAGGGCCTTGAACACTGAAGCTTTCTTT
V: TRBV7-3; D: TRBD2; size: NA; J: TRBJ2-2; CDR3: CASSFGVLAGGPNTGELFF; DNA: TGTGCCAGCAGCTTCGGTGTACTAGCGGGAGGGCCTAACACCGGGGAGCTGTTTTTT
V: TRBV4-1; D: TRBD1; size: NA; J: TRBJ1-1; CDR3: CASSFGTGGTEAFF; DNA: TGCGCCAGCAGCTTCGGGACAGGGGGGACTGAAGCTTTCTTT